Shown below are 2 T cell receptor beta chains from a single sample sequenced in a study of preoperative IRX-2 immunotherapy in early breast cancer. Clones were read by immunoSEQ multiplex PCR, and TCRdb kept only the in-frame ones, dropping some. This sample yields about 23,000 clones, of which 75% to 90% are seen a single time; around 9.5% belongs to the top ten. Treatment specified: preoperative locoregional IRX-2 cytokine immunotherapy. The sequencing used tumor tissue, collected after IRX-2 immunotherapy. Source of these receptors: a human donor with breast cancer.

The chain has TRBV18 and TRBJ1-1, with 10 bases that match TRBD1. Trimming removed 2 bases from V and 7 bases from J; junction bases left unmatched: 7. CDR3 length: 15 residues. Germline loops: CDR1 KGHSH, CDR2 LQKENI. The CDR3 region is CASSPRTGGDGEAFF. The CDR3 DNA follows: TGTGCCAGCTCACCAAGGACAGGGGGTGATGGTGAAGCTTTCTTT.

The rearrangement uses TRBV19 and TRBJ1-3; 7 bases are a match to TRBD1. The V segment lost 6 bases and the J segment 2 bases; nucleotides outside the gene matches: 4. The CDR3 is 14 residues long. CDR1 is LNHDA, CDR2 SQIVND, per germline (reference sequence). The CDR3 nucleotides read TGTGCCAGTAGCCAGGGGACAGCTGGAAACACCATATATTTT. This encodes CASSQGTAGNTIYF.